The table lists the clone carrying this T cell receptor beta chain with a few counts. The data belong to a study of T-cell memory formation after mild COVID-19. The length of the CDR3 is 14 residues. The V and J ends lost 3 bases and 2 bases respectively, with 9 bases between them. Germline lookup yields CDR1 SGHRS and CDR2 YFSETQ. TCRdb used MiXCR to reprocess the 5' RACE reads, holding one entry per CDR3 protein. The table includes 150,000 to 200,000 distinct CDR3 sequences, 13% to 15% detected once. The sequenced material came from PBMCs or a T cell subset sorted from them (not recorded which). This chain uses TRBV5-1 with TRBJ2-1; TRBD1 is a possible D gene (6 bases). This clonotype was obtained from an adult woman who had mild COVID-19 (a few samples of this study predate the infection). Cell type and time point are not known. The CDR3 DNA sequence: TGCGCCAGCAGCTCGACAGGAACCTACAATGAGCAGTTCTTC. It codes for CASSSTGTYNEQFF.